This T cell receptor (beta chain) was sequenced during a study of T cell changes during pregnancy in multiple sclerosis. TCRdb keeps only in-frame clones here, not all; method: immunoSEQ multiplex PCR. The sample has tens of thousands of clones; just under 95% are singletons. Here the sequenced sample was peripheral blood, taken in the third trimester of pregnancy. This receptor was identified in a female donor in good health, enrolled as a control in a pregnancy study.

The DNA of the CDR3 is TGCGCCAGCAGCTTGTCGTGGGACTCCATCTGGGGGACCCAGTACTTC. Translated: CASSLSWDSIWGTQYF. This chain joins TRBV5-1 and TRBJ2-5, with D perhaps matching TRBD2 (6 bases). Trimming pared 1 base from V and 7 bases from J, leaving 20 bases between. Germline V gene data show CDR1 as SGHRS and CDR2 as YFSETQ. This CDR3 comprises 16 residues. Variable domain in full (rest from reference TRBV5-1 and TRBJ2-5): KAGVTQTPRYLIKTRGQQVTLSCSPISGHRSVSWYQQTPGQGLQFLFEYFSETQRNKGNFPGRFSGRQFSNSRSEMNVSTLELGDSALYLCASSLSWDSIWGTQYFGPGTRLLVL.